A single sample gave rise to the 19 T cell receptor beta chains below, sequenced in a study of T cell changes during pregnancy in multiple sclerosis. Sequencing was performed with immunoSEQ multiplex PCR; in TCRdb, only in-frame clones are kept and a portion is missing. The data contain roughly 76,000 clones, about 93% of them seen just once; the ten biggest clones take up around 0.5%. The material was CD4+ T cells from peripheral blood mononuclear cells, obtained in the second trimester of pregnancy. The origin of the receptors is a female donor with multiple sclerosis, enrolled in a pregnancy study.

This clone was seen just once. The genes are TRBV6-5 and TRBJ1-1, with a possible D match to TRBD1 (5 bases). Trimming left V 7 bases short and J 6 bases short, with 21 bases between. This CDR3 has 15 residues. The germline gives CDR1 MNHEY, CDR2 SVGAGI. In nucleotides, the CDR3 is TGTGCCAGCATCCCGGCCAATATCTGGGGCGCTGAAGCTTTCTTT. Translating gives CASIPANIWGAEAFF.

V gene TRBV2 combines with J gene TRBJ2-2; D is unresolved. V was cut by 4 bases and J by 6 bases, with 15 bases left in between. Looked up from germline, CDR1 is SNHLY and CDR2 is FYNNEI. This CDR3 region has 15 residues. In DNA, the CDR3 is TGTGCCAGCAGTGTCTGGGCCCCGCGTGCCGGGGAGCTGTTTTTT. It specifies CASSVWAPRAGELFF. Filled out from reference TRBV2 and TRBJ2-2, the complete variable domain reads EPEVTQTPSHQVTQMGQEVILRCVPISNHLYFYWYRQILGQKVEFLVSFYNNEISEKSEIFDDQFSVERPDGSNFTLKIRSTKLEDSAMYFCASSVWAPRAGELFFGEGSRLTVL.

The rearrangement links TRBV6-5 to TRBJ1-2; 7 bases are shared with TRBD1. This CDR3 comprises 13 residues. Germline assignment: CDR1 MNHEY and CDR2 SVGAGI. V shed 6 bases, J shed 8 bases, and the junction held 9 bases outside the gene matches. CDR3 coding DNA: TGTGCCAGCAGACTCGGACAGGTCGGAGGCTACACCTTC. The encoded protein is CASRLGQVGGYTF.

The chain recombines TRBV11-3 with TRBJ2-7; D is possibly TRBD2 (5 bases). Germline V lookup: CDR1 SGHNT, CDR2 YENEEA. There are 13 residues in the CDR3. Trimming shortened V by 3 bases and J by 5 bases, and 11 bases separated the two germline ends. The CDR3 is CASSLVLRDEQYF. CDR3 bases: TGTGCCAGCAGCTTGGTCTTGAGGGACGAGCAGTACTTC.

The rearrangement joins TRBV11-3 to TRBJ2-5; 11 bases match TRBD2. From germline, CDR1 is SGHNT and CDR2 YENEEA. The CDR3 sequence is 18 residues long. With V trimmed by 1 base and J by 4 bases, 11 bases remained unmatched. CDR3 amino acids: CASSLVPILAGGRETQYF. For the CDR3, the DNA is TGTGCCAGCAGCTTAGTACCTATCCTAGCGGGGGGTCGAGAGACCCAGTACTTC.

The V gene is TRBV18, the J gene TRBJ2-6; TRBD1 agrees at 8 bases. V lost 4 bases to trimming and J lost 0 bases; unmatched junction nucleotides: 5. The length of the CDR3 is 17 residues. The germline V gene has CDR1 KGHSH and CDR2 LQKENI. The CDR3 loop is CASSRWTGTSGANVLTF. In DNA, the CDR3 is TGTGCCAGCTCACGTTGGACAGGGACCTCTGGGGCCAACGTCCTGACTTTC.

The chain has TRBV4-1 and TRBJ1-2; D possibly corresponds to TRBD1 (5 bases). This CDR3 has 15 amino acids. Germline values: CDR1 MGHRA, CDR2 YSYEKL. Between the trimmed V and J ends, which lost 0 bases and 4 bases, there was a span of 12 bases. DNA of the CDR3: TGCGCCAGCAGCCAAGATCAGGGTTTTGGCTATGGCTACACCTTC. Its translation: CASSQDQGFGYGYTF.

This rearrangement joins TRBV30 to TRBJ2-2; 10 bases agree with TRBD2. CDR1 and CDR2 from the germline V gene are GTSNPN and SVGIG (reference sequence). The junction had 7 bases not matched to a gene; V was cut back by 2 bases and J by 1 base. CDR3 length equals 17 residues. The CDR3 protein is CAWSKQRGGLNTGELFF. CDR3 sequence (DNA): TGTGCCTGGAGTAAGCAGCGGGGGGGATTGAACACCGGGGAGCTGTTTTTT.

The chain carries TRBV5-4 and TRBJ2-5; a weak D match, TRBD1 (5 bases). Germline V lookup: CDR1 SGHNT, CDR2 YYREEE (reference sequence). CDR3 length: 15 amino acids. V was trimmed by 0 bases and J by 5 bases, leaving 14 bases between them. The CDR3 loop reads CASSLVQGGGETQYF. The DNA of the CDR3 is TGTGCCAGCAGCTTGGTTCAGGGCGGTGGGGAGACCCAGTACTTC.

The chain couples TRBV5-1 to TRBJ1-1; D gene uncertain. This CDR3 has 13 residues. Germline loops: CDR1 SGHRS, CDR2 YFSETQ. With 0 bases removed from V and 11 bases from J, the gap between germline ends came to 14 bases. The CDR3 loop is CASSLDSPWMAFF. The CDR3 DNA is TGCGCCAGCAGCTTGGACAGCCCTTGGATGGCTTTCTTT.

The sample holds a few counts of this clone. The rearrangement uses TRBV29-1 and TRBJ2-7; 12 nucleotides agree with TRBD1. The CDR3 loop spans 14 amino acids. The junction had 10 bases not matched to a gene; V was cut back by 6 bases and J by 7 bases. Germline values: CDR1 SQVTM, CDR2 ANQGSEA. The CDR3 bases are TGCAGCGTCAGAACGGGACAGGGGGCGCGGGAGCAGTACTTC. This sequence encodes CSVRTGQGAREQYF.

The rearrangement links TRBV6-5 to TRBJ1-1; 9 nucleotides line up with TRBD1. V dropped 2 bases and J dropped 1; count of bases not matched to a gene: 5. The CDR3 is 16 amino acids. The V gene's germline CDR1 is MNHEY and CDR2 SVGAGI. CDR3 residues: CASSYPGTGTNTEAFF. For the CDR3, the DNA is TGTGCCAGCAGTTACCCCGGGACAGGGACGAACACTGAAGCTTTCTTT.

The chain joins TRBV2 to TRBJ2-2; D is ambiguous. Germline CDR1 is SNHLY and CDR2 is FYNNEI. The CDR3 spans 16 residues. Trimming left V 4 bases short and J 4 bases short, with 16 bases between. CDR3 sequence: CASSGPRLSGTGELFF. The CDR3 nucleotides are TGTGCCAGCAGTGGTCCAAGGCTATCGGGCACCGGGGAGCTGTTTTTT. The full variable domain, in which reference TRBV2 and TRBJ2-2 provide the parts outside the CDR3, is EPEVTQTPSHQVTQMGQEVILRCVPISNHLYFYWYRQILGQKVEFLVSFYNNEISEKSEIFDDQFSVERPDGSNFTLKIRSTKLEDSAMYFCASSGPRLSGTGELFFGEGSRLTVL.

In DNA, the CDR3 is TGTGCCAGCTCATCAGGGATTCAAGTAACCGGGGGATCACCCCTCCACTTT. Its protein is CASSSGIQVTGGSPLHF. V gene TRBV18 combines with J gene TRBJ1-6; D perhaps matches TRBD1 (5 bases). V lost 5 bases to trimming and J lost 10 bases, with 24 bases between them. The CDR3 sequence is 17 residues long. CDR1 and CDR2 (germline): KGHSH, LQKENI. Full variable domain (remainder filled in from reference TRBV18 and TRBJ1-6): NAGVMQNPRHLVRRRGQEARLRCSPMKGHSHVYWYRQLPEEGLKFMVYLQKENIIDESGMPKERFSAEFPKEGPSILRIQQVVRGDSAAYFCASSSGIQVTGGSPLHFGNGTRLTVT.

The CDR3 nucleotides read TGTGCCAGCAGCCACGGAGAGACCCAGTACTTC. Translated, it gives CASSHGETQYF. The rearrangement joins TRBV14 to TRBJ2-5; no definite D call. The ends were cut back, 3 bases at V and 4 bases at J, with 3 bases in the middle. This CDR3 contains 11 residues. Germline V lookup: CDR1 SGHDN, CDR2 FVKESK.

The rearrangement links TRBV9 to TRBJ2-5; the D gene is possibly TRBD1 (6 bases). The germline V and J ends were trimmed by 0 bases and 7 bases, with 10 bases remaining between them. Germline values: CDR1 SGDLS, CDR2 YYNGEE. This CDR3 is 13 amino acids long. The CDR3 coding sequence is TGTGCCAGCAGCGTAGAGGGGGTGGGGACCCAGTACTTC. Amino acid sequence: CASSVEGVGTQYF. The full variable domain, its missing parts supplied by reference TRBV9 and TRBJ2-5, is DSGVTQTPKHLITATGQRVTLRCSPRSGDLSVYWYQQSLDQGLQFLIQYYNGEERAKGNILERFSAQQFPDLHSELNLSSLELGDSALYFCASSVEGVGTQYFGPGTRLLVL.

This clone occurred a few times. The chain employs TRBV4-2 and TRBJ2-3; TRBD2 aligns across 15 bases. Germline values: CDR1 LGHNA, CDR2 YNFKEQ. V was clipped by 1 base and J by 5 bases; unmatched bases: 10. The CDR3 totals 19 residues. CDR3 amino acids: CASSQGGMPGLAGGDTQYF. The CDR3 DNA is TGTGCCAGCAGCCAAGGTGGAATGCCGGGACTAGCGGGAGGAGATACGCAGTATTTT.

V gene TRBV7-2 combines with J gene TRBJ2-3; weak D call: TRBD1 (6 bases). Germline CDR1 SGHTA, CDR2 FQGNSA. This CDR3 contains 14 residues. Between the trimmed V and J ends, which lost 2 bases and 8 bases, there was a span of 14 bases. The CDR3 DNA reads as TGTGCCAGCAGCTTATCAGGGGCAAGCGGTACGCAGTATTTT. Encoded protein: CASSLSGASGTQYF.

The chain couples TRBV7-9 to TRBJ2-3, with 8 nucleotides matching TRBD2. Germline assignment: CDR1 SEHNR and CDR2 FQNEAQ (reference sequence). CDR3 length equals 15 residues. Trimming cost V 6 bases and J 1 base; bases outside gene matches: 6. This chain's CDR3 is CASRPKRGRTDTQYF. Here the CDR3 DNA reads TGTGCCAGCAGGCCCAAGCGGGGGCGCACAGATACGCAGTATTTT.